The 7 T cell receptor beta chains below were found in one sample sequenced in a study of blood T cell repertoires in COVID-19. Clones were read by immunoSEQ multiplex PCR, and TCRdb kept only the in-frame ones, dropping some. The top ten clones hold approximately 2.9% of a sample with more than 400,000 clones, approximately 83% of them seen once. Sequenced: peripheral blood. The receptors derive from a human donor in a cohort sampled during active COVID-19.

The chain combines TRBV2 with TRBJ1-1; D possibly corresponds to TRBD1 (5 bases). V was trimmed by 7 bases and J by 4 bases, leaving 16 bases between them. The CDR3 is made up of 14 amino acids. CDR1 and CDR2 (germline): SNHLY, FYNNEI. For the CDR3, the DNA is TGTGCCAGCACAGGAGGGGAGAAGAGCACTGAAGCTTTCTTT. Translation gives CASTGGEKSTEAFF.

The V and J genes are TRBV9 and TRBJ1-1, with 9 bases fitting TRBD1. CDR1 and CDR2 from the germline V gene are SGDLS and YYNGEE. Trimming at V came to 3 bases and at J to 5 bases, leaving 8 bases not matched to a gene. The CDR3 loop spans 15 amino acids. The CDR3 sequence: CASSGGQGLLTEAFF. CDR3 bases: TGTGCCAGCAGCGGCGGACAGGGGCTCTTGACTGAAGCTTTCTTT.

The V and J genes are TRBV12-3 or TRBV12-4 and TRBJ2-1; 8 bases are shared with TRBD1. V trimming: 6 bases; J trimming: 8 bases; junction bases outside the gene matches: 3. The CDR3 runs 12 residues. The CDR3, as DNA: TGTGCCAGCAGCCCGACAGGGGATGAGCAGTTCTTC. This sequence encodes CASSPTGDEQFF.

V is TRBV14 and J is TRBJ2-3, with a tentative D call TRBD1 (6 bases). This CDR3 is 14 amino acids long. CDR1 and CDR2 from the germline V gene are SGHDN and FVKESK. V was shortened by 4 bases and J by 3 bases, with 11 bases between the two germline ends. CDR3 nucleotides: TGTGCCAGCAGCCCCTCAAGGGGGACAGATACGCAGTATTTT. Translated: CASSPSRGTDTQYF.

In this sample, this clone turned up once. The J gene is TRBJ1-1, the V gene TRBV19; D gene ambiguous. V lost 3 bases to trimming and J lost 0 bases, with 14 bases between them. CDR1 and CDR2 (germline): LNHDA, SQIVND (reference sequence). The CDR3 is 16 amino acids. This CDR3 is CASSMGQDGVNTEAFF. CDR3 bases: TGTGCCAGTAGTATGGGCCAGGACGGGGTGAACACTGAAGCTTTCTTT.

As DNA, the CDR3 is TGTGCCTGGAGTGCGGGACAGGTCACGGAGACCCAGTACTTC. Amino acid sequence: CAWSAGQVTETQYF. The chain couples TRBV30 to TRBJ2-5; TRBD1 aligns across 8 bases. The CDR3 is made up of 14 amino acids. CDR1 and CDR2 (germline): GTSNPN, SVGIG (reference sequence). J was trimmed by 5 bases and V by 1 base; bases with no gene match: 6. The complete variable domain, with remaining parts taken from reference TRBV30 and TRBJ2-5, reads SQTIHQWPATLVQPVGSPLSLECTVEGTSNPNLYWYRQAAGRGLQLLFYSVGIGQISSEVPQNLSASRPQDRQFILSSKKLLLSDSGFYLCAWSAGQVTETQYFGPGTRLLVL.

This chain connects TRBV11-2 to TRBJ2-3; TRBD2 matches 10 bases. Germline-derived CDR1 and CDR2 are SGHAT and FQNNGV. The J segment lost 3 bases and the V segment lost 1 base, leaving 4 bases of the junction unmatched. The CDR3 loop spans 16 amino acids. The DNA for the CDR3 is TGTGCCAGCAGCTTAGGGCCAGCGGGAGGGACAGATACGCAGTATTTT. Translated: CASSLGPAGGTDTQYF.